This T cell receptor (beta chain) was obtained from a study of monozygotic twins with inflammatory bowel disease. The CDR3 extends over 16 amino acids. The germline CDR1 and CDR2 sequences are MDHEN and SYDVKM. Eight separate reactions per sample served to make cDNA. After re-calling the 5' RACE reads, TCRdb lists one entry per CDR3 protein, DNA absent. There are over 350,000 distinct CDR3 sequences in the sample, with about 2.5% held by the top ten. The J gene is TRBJ1-5, the V gene TRBV28; TCRdb gives TRBD1 as the D gene, but with no DNA this cannot be confirmed. The sample taken for sequencing was blood. This TCR was recovered from a human donor with ulcerative colitis or Crohn's disease, or a healthy co-twin of an affected twin (not recorded which). The CDR3 reads CASSSGTVLSNQPQHF.